A selection of T cell receptor beta chains follows, all from one sample in a study of T cell responses to AZD1222 COVID-19 vaccine. Here immunoSEQ multiplex PCR was the method, and the copy in TCRdb shows in-frame clones only, minus some. The sample consists of around 150,000 clones, 90% to 95% of them appearing once. The specimen was peripheral blood, collected 28 days after the second AZD1222 dose. The receptors shown here come from an adult who received the AZD1222 COVID-19 vaccine. The CDR3 runs from the conserved cysteine through the conserved F or W. The order of the fields is V gene, CDR3 protein.

>TRBV5-1
CASSLSGKVDNEKLFF
>TRBV11-2
CASSLEVVNTGELFF
>TRBV20-1
CSAPIGPVFHF
>TRBV5-1
CASSLGGGVQTEAFF
>TRBV21-1
CASSKFSGTGGKGYTF
>TRBV10-3
CAISESPTRFEQFF
>TRBV7-6
CASSRGHSNTGELFF
>TRBV6-5
CASRAGPQETQYF
>TRBV5-1
CASSNFGTVSYNEQFF
>TRBV7-6
CASSLEVGQSSYNEQFF
>TRBV5-6
CASSPGQGWFQAFF
>TRBV30
CAWRPAYQGTEAFF
>TRBV3-1/TRBV3-2
CASSQDIGTGGRETQYF
>TRBV18
CASSPRDLLNYGYTF
>TRBV19
CASLGTGGQRTMNTEAFF
>TRBV6-5
CASSYSSGANTGELFF
>TRBV18
CASSPREAMNTEAFF
>TRBV19
CASSATRRSPLHF
>TRBV9
CASRSVGYTF
>TRBV14
CASSQDRGTEAFF
>TRBV29-1
CSVGEETQYF
>TRBV28
CASSLAGHGGDEQFF
>TRBV5-1
CASSFRGHLQETQYF
>TRBV7-9
CASRGGRDNYNYGYTF
>TRBV7-2
CASSLVLRTMNTGELFF
>TRBV7-2
CASSHDPRGTEAFF
>TRBV11-3
CASSSGTSGGGTDTQYF
>TRBV2
CASTAANYEQYF